This TCR beta chain derives from a study of cytomegalovirus exposure and HLA in healthy donors. Turning to this clone: What it recognizes is unknown.

13 Jbeta primers and 60 Vbeta primers were used for the PCR. This table comes from immunoSEQ multiplex PCR, and its TCRdb copy is limited to in-frame clones, with some not included. The sample lists approximately 280,000 clones; 75% to 90% were seen once. General observations from the study: Analysis was performed later, and it showed HLA-associated TCR beta chains to be more clonally expanded than equally common others.

The germline gives CDR1 MNHEY, CDR2 SVGAGI. The CDR3 sequence is 14 residues long. Trimming at V came to 6 bases and at J to 5 bases, leaving 2 bases not matched to a gene. The sequencing sample was made of PBMCs. The receptor's source is a man aged 40-49 years in good health and CMV-seropositive. The chain joins TRBV6-5 to TRBJ2-3, with 13 bases matching TRBD2. The CDR3 spells CASRRLAGGDTQYF. The CDR3 DNA is TGTGCCAGCAGGAGACTAGCGGGAGGAGATACGCAGTATTTT.